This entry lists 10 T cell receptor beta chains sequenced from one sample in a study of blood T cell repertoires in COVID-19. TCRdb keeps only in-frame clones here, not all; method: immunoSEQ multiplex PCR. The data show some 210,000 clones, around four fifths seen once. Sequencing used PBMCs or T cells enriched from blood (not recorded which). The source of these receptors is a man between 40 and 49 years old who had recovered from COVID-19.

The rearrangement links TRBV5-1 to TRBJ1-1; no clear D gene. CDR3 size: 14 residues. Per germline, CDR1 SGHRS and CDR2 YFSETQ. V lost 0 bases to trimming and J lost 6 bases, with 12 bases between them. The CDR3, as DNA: TGCGCCAGCAGCTTGGTGAAGGACGGGGCTGAAGCTTTCTTT. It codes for CASSLVKDGAEAFF. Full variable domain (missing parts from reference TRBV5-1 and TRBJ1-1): KAGVTQTPRYLIKTRGQQVTLSCSPISGHRSVSWYQQTPGQGLQFLFEYFSETQRNKGNFPGRFSGRQFSNSRSEMNVSTLELGDSALYLCASSLVKDGAEAFFGQGTRLTVV.

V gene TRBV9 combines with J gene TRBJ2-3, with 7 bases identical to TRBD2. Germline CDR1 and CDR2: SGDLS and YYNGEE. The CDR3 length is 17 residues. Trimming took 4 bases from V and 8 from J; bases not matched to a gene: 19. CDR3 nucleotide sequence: TGTGCCAGCAGCCCCCCCGCGGGAGCCACTGGCAGGGCTACGCAGTATTTT. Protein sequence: CASSPPAGATGRATQYF.

The CDR3 sequence: CASRLSPGLAFSQETQYF. The CDR3 bases are TGCGCCAGCAGGCTGAGCCCGGGACTAGCCTTTTCGCAAGAGACCCAGTACTTC. V is TRBV23-1 and J is TRBJ2-5; 9 bases align to TRBD2. TRBV23-1 is identified as an open reading frame with a role that is uncertain. Losses at the gene ends were 6 bases for V and 2 bases for J; bases not matched to a gene: 16. CDR3 length: 18 amino acids.

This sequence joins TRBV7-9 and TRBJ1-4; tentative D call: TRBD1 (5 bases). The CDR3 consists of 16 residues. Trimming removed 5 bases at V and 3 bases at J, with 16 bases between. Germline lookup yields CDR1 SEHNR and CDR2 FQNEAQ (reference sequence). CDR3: CASSAYQGNSNEKLFF. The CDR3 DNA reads TGTGCCAGCAGCGCATACCAGGGAAATTCTAATGAAAAACTGTTTTTT.

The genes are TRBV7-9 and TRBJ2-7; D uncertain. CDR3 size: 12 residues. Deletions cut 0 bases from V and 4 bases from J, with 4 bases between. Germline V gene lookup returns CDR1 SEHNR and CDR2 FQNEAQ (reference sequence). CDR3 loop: CASSLARYEQYF. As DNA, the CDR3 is TGTGCCAGCAGCTTAGCGAGATACGAGCAGTACTTC.

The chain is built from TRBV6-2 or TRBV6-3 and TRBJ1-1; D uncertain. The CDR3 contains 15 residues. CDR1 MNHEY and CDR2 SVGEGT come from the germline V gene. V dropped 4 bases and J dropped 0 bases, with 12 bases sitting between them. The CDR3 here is CASSFGLSMNTEAFF. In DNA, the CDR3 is TGTGCCAGCAGTTTCGGGTTATCTATGAACACTGAAGCTTTCTTT.

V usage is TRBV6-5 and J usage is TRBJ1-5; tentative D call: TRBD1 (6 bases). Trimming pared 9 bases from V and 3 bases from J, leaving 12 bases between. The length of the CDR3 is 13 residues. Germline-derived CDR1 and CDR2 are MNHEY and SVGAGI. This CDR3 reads CASVTGNNQPQHF. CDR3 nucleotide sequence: TGTGCCAGTGTCACAGGGAACAATCAGCCCCAGCATTTT.

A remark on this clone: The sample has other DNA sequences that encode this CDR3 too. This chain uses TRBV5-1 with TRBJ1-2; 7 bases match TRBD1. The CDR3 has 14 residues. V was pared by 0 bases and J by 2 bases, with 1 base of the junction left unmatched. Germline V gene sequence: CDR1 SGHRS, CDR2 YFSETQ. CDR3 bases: TGCGCCAGCAGCTTGGTGACAGGGAACTATGGCTACACCTTC. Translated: CASSLVTGNYGYTF.

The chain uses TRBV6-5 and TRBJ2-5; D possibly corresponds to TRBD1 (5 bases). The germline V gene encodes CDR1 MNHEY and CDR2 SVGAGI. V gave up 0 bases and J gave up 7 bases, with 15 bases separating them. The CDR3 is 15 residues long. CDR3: CASSYSTTDFGTQYF. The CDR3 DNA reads TGTGCCAGCAGTTACTCCACGACAGATTTTGGGACCCAGTACTTC.

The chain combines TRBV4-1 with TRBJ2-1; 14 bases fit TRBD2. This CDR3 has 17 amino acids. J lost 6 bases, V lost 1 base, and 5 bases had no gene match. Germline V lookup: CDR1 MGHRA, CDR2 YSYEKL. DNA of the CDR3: TGCGCCAGCAGCCAAGCGACCGGGACTAGCGGGAGCAATGAGCAGTTCTTC. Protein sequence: CASSQATGTSGSNEQFF.